This TCR beta chain was identified in a study of OX40 agonist ivuxolimab in advanced cancers. This clone was observed a few times. Assay used: immunoSEQ multiplex PCR; TCRdb lists only in-frame clones, some missing. The sample consists of tens of thousands of clones, about 79% of them appearing once. The material sequenced was CD4+ or CD8+ T cells sorted from blood, taken in a trial of the OX40 agonist ivuxolimab. The clonotype comes from an adult with an advanced solid tumor such as melanoma, head and neck, liver or kidney cancer.

CDR3 bases: TGTGCCAGTAGACTGTGGAGGGACGGGAATCAGCCCCAGCATTTT. Its translation: CASRLWRDGNQPQHF. V and J are TRBV19 and TRBJ1-5; a possible D gene is TRBD1 (5 bases). V lost 6 bases and J 4 bases, leaving 16 bases between the germline ends. The CDR3 consists of 15 residues. CDR1 and CDR2 from the germline V gene are LNHDA and SQIVND (reference sequence).